A selection of T cell receptor beta chains follows, all from one sample in a study of human thymus T cells. Sequencing used immunoSEQ multiplex PCR; TCRdb keeps in-frame clones, though not all of them. The data contain 60,000 to 75,000 clones, 85% to 95% of them seen just once; the ten biggest clones take up about 0.03%. The sample consisted of thymus tissue. The receptors derive from a girl under three years old with a congenital heart defect but otherwise immunologically healthy. Both conserved end residues are part of each CDR3. The order of the fields is D gene, V gene, J gene, clone size, CDR3 DNA, CDR3 protein. A D gene is named only where the DNA matches it firmly. Not every row has a clone size; where given, it reads once, few, many or a size class.

TRBD1	TRBV5-1	TRBJ2-1	-	TGCGCCAGCAGCTCCAACCCTCCCGACAGGGTCTCCTACAATGAGCAGTTCTTC	CASSSNPPDRVSYNEQFF
TRBD1	TRBV4-1	TRBJ2-2	once	TGCGCCAGCAGCCAAGATCGGGGACAGGGGTTCGCCGGGGAGCTGTTTTTT	CASSQDRGQGFAGELFF
-	TRBV7-2	TRBJ2-4	-	TGTGCCAGCAGCCCCCTACGAAGGGAGGAACTAGCCAAAAACATTCAGTACTTC	CASSPLRREELAKNIQYF
-	TRBV18	TRBJ2-6	-	TGTGCCAGCTCACCCGACGCCGTTCGGGCGACCTTGGCCTCTGGGGCCAACGTCCTGACTTTC	CASSPDAVRATLASGANVLTF
-	TRBV30	TRBJ1-5	-	TGTGCCTGGAGTGTACGGGGTAGCAATCAGCCCCAGCATTTT	CAWSVRGSNQPQHF
TRBD2	TRBV20-1	TRBJ2-5	-	TGCAGTCCTAGCGGGAGTAAGTCCCAGTACTTC	CSPSGSKSQYF
-	TRBV4-3	TRBJ2-3	once	TGCGCCAGCAGCCAAGCCGGGACTAGCACAGATACGCAGTATTTT	CASSQAGTSTDTQYF
-	TRBV19	TRBJ2-3	-	TGTGCCAGTAGTATATCCGGGATGACAGATACGCAGTATTTT	CASSISGMTDTQYF
-	TRBV7-7	TRBJ2-2	-	TGTGCCAGCAGCTTGCGTGCGGGGAGAAACACCGGGGAGCTGTTTTTT	CASSLRAGRNTGELFF
TRBD1	TRBV12-5	TRBJ2-1	-	TGTGCTAGTGTCCCTCTCCGGGACAGGCGCCTAGGGCAGTTCTTC	CASVPLRDRRLGQFF
-	TRBV6-6	TRBJ2-4	-	TGTGCCAGCAGGACACGTTCTGGCGAAAACATTCAGTACTTC	CASRTRSGENIQYF
TRBD2	TRBV10-3	TRBJ2-1	-	TGTGCCATCAGTGGGGGTAGCGGGACCTACAATGAGCAGTTCTTC	CAISGGSGTYNEQFF
TRBD1	TRBV2	TRBJ2-2	-	TGTGCCAGCAGTTGGACAGGGCAAGCGAACACCGGGGAGCTGTTTTTT	CASSWTGQANTGELFF
-	TRBV25-1	TRBJ1-5	-	TGTGCCAGCAGTGATCGGGGGGATCAGCCCCAGCATTTT	CASSDRGDQPQHF
-	TRBV25-1	TRBJ1-1	once	TGTGCCAGCAGTGAATCCCTCGTCGACAACACTGAAGCTTTCTTT	CASSESLVDNTEAFF
-	TRBV4-1	TRBJ1-3	-	TGCGCCAGCAGCTCACAGGGTCAACTCGGAGGAAACACCATATATTTT	CASSSQGQLGGNTIYF
-	TRBV4-1	TRBJ1-5	-	TGCGCCAGCAGCCAAGATGTGGGGGGCCTCAATCAGCCCCAGCATTTT	CASSQDVGGLNQPQHF
-	TRBV4-1	TRBJ1-5	few	TGCGCCAGCAGCCCACGACAGGTATGGAGCAATCAGCCCCAGCATTTT	CASSPRQVWSNQPQHF
-	TRBV7-2	TRBJ1-4	-	TGTGCCAGCAGCCTTACGAAGGAGAATGAAAAACTGTTTTTT	CASSLTKENEKLFF
-	TRBV28	TRBJ2-2	-	TGTGCCAGCAGTTTAACCAAACCCGGGGAGCTGTTTTTT	CASSLTKPGELFF
TRBD2	TRBV27	TRBJ2-2	-	TGTGCCAGCAGCCTACTAGCGGGAGGGTACGGGGAGCTGTTTTTT	CASSLLAGGYGELFF
-	TRBV7-9	TRBJ2-7	-	TGTGCCAGCAGCTTAGAGGGCTCCTGGGGGCAGTACTTC	CASSLEGSWGQYF
TRBD2	TRBV18	TRBJ2-7	-	TGTGCCAGCTCACCACGTCCTAGCGGGATCTCGGAGTACTTC	CASSPRPSGISEYF
-	TRBV18	TRBJ1-2	-	TGTGCCAGCTCACAACAGGGCCGGGGTGATGGCTACACCTTC	CASSQQGRGDGYTF
-	TRBV11-2	TRBJ2-7	-	TGTGCCAGCAGCTGGGACAAATCCTACGAGCAGTACTTC	CASSWDKSYEQYF
-	TRBV19	TRBJ2-1	-	TGTGCCAGTAGTATAGTATCACTATTCAATGAGCAGTTCTTC	CASSIVSLFNEQFF
TRBD2	TRBV10-3	TRBJ2-7	once	TGTGCCACCAAGCGGGAGGGAGGCTACGAGCAGTACTTC	CATKREGGYEQYF
-	TRBV28	TRBJ2-7	-	TGTGCCAGCAGCCCCGGTCGGGGTCGTGGTACCTACGAGCAGTACTTC	CASSPGRGRGTYEQYF
-	TRBV19	TRBJ2-1	-	TGTGCCAGTAGGCGCGAGGATGAGCAGTTCTTC	CASRREDEQFF
TRBD1	TRBV19	TRBJ2-1	-	TGTGCCAGTACCCGAAAACAGGGGGCTAGCGGTAGCTCCTACAATGAGCAGTTCTTC	CASTRKQGASGSSYNEQFF
TRBD1	TRBV4-2	TRBJ1-2	-	TGTGCCAGCAGCCAAGGGTTAAAAGGGGGCCCTAACTATGGCTACACCTTC	CASSQGLKGGPNYGYTF
-	TRBV7-9	TRBJ2-6	-	TGTGCCAGCAGCTTGGCTTTGCTGGCCGGGGCCAACGTCCTGACTTTC	CASSLALLAGANVLTF
TRBD1	TRBV6-1	TRBJ2-7	-	TGTGCCAGACGACAGGGGAAGAACGAGCAGTACTTC	CARRQGKNEQYF
TRBD2	TRBV7-2	TRBJ2-1	-	TGTGCCAGCAGCCCGCGACTAGCGGGAGAGGTCGATGAGCAGTTCTTC	CASSPRLAGEVDEQFF
-	TRBV9	TRBJ2-7	-	TGTGCCAGCAGCCCACGCGGATCACCCTATTACTACGAGCAGTACTTC	CASSPRGSPYYYEQYF
TRBD1	TRBV7-9	TRBJ1-1	-	TGTGCCAGCAGCTTAGGGGACAGGGGGAAGAGGGCTGAAGCTTTCTTT	CASSLGDRGKRAEAFF
-	TRBV6-5	TRBJ2-5	-	TGTGCCAGCAGTTATCGTCTGTCCCGGGAGACCCAGTACTTC	CASSYRLSRETQYF
-	TRBV16	TRBJ2-7	-	TGTGCCAGCAGCCAACAGGGGGGCGCCTACGAGCAGTACTTC	CASSQQGGAYEQYF
-	TRBV5-1	TRBJ1-1	-	TGCGCCAGCAGCTTCGGTGTCTCGGCGGGGCACATGAACACTGAAGCTTTCTTT	CASSFGVSAGHMNTEAFF
-	TRBV25-1	TRBJ2-7	-	TGTGCCAGCAGAGAACCCTCCCTGAAAGGCGAGCAGTACTTC	CASREPSLKGEQYF